Below, 18 T cell receptor beta chains from the same sample are listed, as sequenced in a study of monozygotic twins with inflammatory bowel disease. TCRdb re-called the 5' RACE reads; one entry per CDR3 protein, DNA not given. In total, the table holds around 200,000 distinct CDR3 sequences. Sequenced material: blood. These receptors were collected from a human donor with ulcerative colitis or Crohn's disease, or a healthy co-twin of an affected twin (not recorded which).

The V call is TRBV25-1, the J call TRBJ1-5; TCRdb selects TRBD1, and the lack of DNA leaves this call unchecked. The CDR3 sequence is 13 residues long. CDR1 is MGHDK and CDR2 is SYGVNS in the germline V gene. CDR3 sequence reads: CASRLRGSQPQHF. Complete variable domain (other parts from reference TRBV25-1 and TRBJ1-5): EADIYQTPRYLVIGTGKKITLECSQTMGHDKMYWYQQDPGMELHLIHYSYGVNSTEKGDLSSESTVSRIRTEHFPLTLESARPSHTSQYLCASRLRGSQPQHFGDGTRLSIL.

J is TRBJ1-5 and V is TRBV7-9. The CDR3 totals 12 residues. CDR1 and CDR2 (germline): SEHNR, FQNEAQ (reference sequence). CDR3 residues: CASGPYNQPQHF.

This chain connects TRBV7-6 to TRBJ1-2. Germline CDR1 SGHVS, CDR2 FNYEAQ. The CDR3 is 14 residues long. The CDR3 loop is CASSLGRGAYGYTF.

The chain uses TRBV7-9 and TRBJ1-4. This CDR3 comprises 14 residues. Germline loops: CDR1 SEHNR, CDR2 FQNEAQ (reference sequence). CDR3: CASSLSGTVAKLFF.

The CDR3 here is CASSPLLSDSLNIQYF. V is TRBV27 and J is TRBJ2-4; TCRdb names TRBD1, which stays unverified in the absence of DNA. CDR3 length equals 16 residues. Germline loops: CDR1 MNHEY, CDR2 SMNVEV (reference sequence).

CDR3 amino acids: CASTGSLGETQYF. This chain uses TRBV2 with TRBJ2-5; the D call of TRBD1 rests on TCRdb alone, since no DNA is present to check it. The germline V gene has CDR1 SNHLY and CDR2 FYNNEI. CDR3 size: 13 residues.

The chain combines TRBV20-1 with TRBJ2-5; the D gene TCRdb calls, TRBD1, cannot be checked with no DNA. The germline CDR1 and CDR2 sequences are DFQATT and SNEGSKA (reference sequence). This CDR3 region has 13 residues. CDR3 sequence reads: CSAWTGGEGTQYF.

V and J are TRBV7-2 and TRBJ1-1; TCRdb's assignment of TRBD1 cannot be checked, as there is no DNA. Germline lookup yields CDR1 SGHTA and CDR2 FQGNSA. CDR3 size: 14 residues. CDR3 protein: CASSVDRGIGEAFF.

The chain combines TRBV5-4 with TRBJ1-3; the TRBD1 assignment by TCRdb is unverifiable without DNA. This CDR3 region has 16 residues. Germline V gene sequence: CDR1 SGHNT, CDR2 YYREEE (reference sequence). The CDR3 sequence is CASSTGLSASGNTIYF. The full variable domain, in which reference TRBV5-4 and TRBJ1-3 provide the parts outside the CDR3, is ETGVTQSPTHLIKTRGQQVTLRCSSQSGHNTVSWYQQALGQGPQFIFQYYREEENGRGNFPPRFSGLQFPNYSSELNVNALELDDSALYLCASSTGLSASGNTIYFGEGSWLTVV.

This sequence joins TRBV5-4 and TRBJ1-1; TCRdb selects TRBD1, and the lack of DNA leaves this call unchecked. Germline-derived CDR1 and CDR2 are SGHNT and YYREEE (reference sequence). The CDR3 has 15 amino acids. CDR3 loop: CASSWADRQNTEAFF.

J is TRBJ1-2 and V is TRBV27; TCRdb calls TRBD1, which cannot be checked without DNA. Looked up from germline, CDR1 is MNHEY and CDR2 is SMNVEV (reference sequence). The CDR3 length is 14 residues. This chain's CDR3 is CASSFDRKAYGYTF.

The J gene is TRBJ1-5, the V gene TRBV9; TCRdb reports TRBD1, a call that lacks DNA to check it against. This CDR3 spans 14 amino acids. The germline gives CDR1 SGDLS, CDR2 YYNGEE. CDR3 in amino acids: CASSGGGHGQPQHF.

V and J are TRBV12-3 or TRBV12-4 and TRBJ1-6; as DNA is missing, the TRBD1 call by TCRdb cannot be tested. The CDR3 loop spans 14 amino acids. This chain's CDR3 is CASRKTGLNSPLHF.

V usage is TRBV5-6 and J usage is TRBJ2-7; TCRdb gives TRBD2 as the D gene, but with no DNA this cannot be confirmed. The CDR3 runs 18 residues. Germline-derived CDR1 and CDR2 are SGHDT and YYEEEE. The CDR3: CASSLVSGEGRGYYEQYF.

The chain links TRBV19 to TRBJ1-2; TCRdb calls TRBD1, which cannot be checked without DNA. The CDR3 extends over 15 amino acids. Germline assignment: CDR1 LNHDA and CDR2 SQIVND (reference sequence). The CDR3 sequence: CASSTRTGDGYGYTF.

The chain couples TRBV2 to TRBJ2-1. The CDR3 is 12 residues long. Germline-derived CDR1 and CDR2 are SNHLY and FYNNEI. The CDR3 here is CASWRSYNEQFF.

The chain employs TRBV15 and TRBJ2-3; the D gene TCRdb calls, TRBD2, cannot be checked with no DNA. CDR3 length: 19 amino acids. The V gene's germline CDR1 is LNHNV and CDR2 YYDKDF (reference sequence). CDR3 sequence reads: CATSRVIAGGRWGTDTQYF.

The chain couples TRBV12-3 or TRBV12-4 to TRBJ1-1; without DNA, the TCRdb call of TRBD1 cannot be checked. The CDR3 consists of 17 residues. CDR3 loop: CASSQPWTGWTNTEAFF.